One sample yielded the 13 T cell receptor beta chains listed below, sequenced in a study of beta chain features in type 1 diabetes. Findings of the study overall: TCRB CDR3s were moderately but significantly shorter in Type 1 diabetes patients in all four CD4+ subsets.

Reverse transcription of all isolated RNA meant that expressed TCRB transcripts were sequenced. Assay used: immunoSEQ multiplex PCR; TCRdb lists only in-frame clones, some missing. The sample yields 100,000 to 150,000 clones, 17% seen once. No antigens are known for them. Sequencing was performed on central memory CD4+ T cells from blood. These receptors originate from a man younger than 35 with type 1 diabetes.

This clone was counted only a few times. This sample includes further DNA sequences coding for the same CDR3. This rearrangement joins TRBV5-1 to TRBJ2-1, with 8 bases lining up with TRBD2. V shed 2 bases and J 3 bases; nucleotides not matched to a gene: 1. Germline CDR1 SGHRS, CDR2 YFSETQ. CDR3 length: 14 residues. The CDR3 nucleotides are TGCGCCAGCAGCTTAAGCGGGGGCTACAATGAGCAGTTCTTC. Protein sequence: CASSLSGGYNEQFF.

This clone was picked up a small number of times. This sequence joins TRBV7-2 and TRBJ1-1, with no clear D. CDR3 length: 13 amino acids. Deletions cut 6 bases from V and 3 bases from J, with 11 bases between. The V gene's germline CDR1 is SGHTA and CDR2 FQGNSA. CDR3 in DNA: TGTGCCAGCAGGCCGACGCGGGACACTGAAGCTTTCTTT. Translating gives CASRPTRDTEAFF.

V and J are TRBV5-4 and TRBJ2-1; D uncertain. Per germline, CDR1 SGHNT and CDR2 YYREEE (reference sequence). V was clipped by 4 bases and J by 4 bases, with 15 bases between them. The CDR3 length is 15 residues. The CDR3 coding sequence is TGTGCCAGCAGCCCGAGTGGGGTTGCTTACAATGAGCAGTTCTTC. Encoded protein: CASSPSGVAYNEQFF.

The rearrangement joins TRBV4-1 to TRBJ1-1, with no clear D. Trimming stripped 2 bases from V and 5 bases from J, with 12 bases between. The CDR3 contains 14 residues. CDR1 is MGHRA, CDR2 YSYEKL, per germline. The CDR3 region has the DNA TGCGCCAGCAGCCAATATTCCGTCCAGACTGAAGCTTTCTTT. Amino acids: CASSQYSVQTEAFF.

This clone occurred many times. V and J are TRBV7-9 and TRBJ2-1; D call uncertain. Germline CDR1 is SEHNR and CDR2 is FQNEAQ (reference sequence). The CDR3 has 16 residues. V dropped 7 bases and J dropped 0 bases, with 16 bases sitting between them. CDR3 nucleotides: TGTGCCAGCATTCTGATGGATATGGGCTCCTACAATGAGCAGTTCTTC. It is translated as CASILMDMGSYNEQFF.

CDR3 bases: TGTGCCAGCAGCCAAGATCTGAGCAAAGGGGGCACAGATACGCAGTATTTT. Translated, it gives CASSQDLSKGGTDTQYF. The V and J genes are TRBV14 and TRBJ2-3; a possible D gene is TRBD1 (5 bases). Trimming removed 0 bases at V and 1 base at J, with 14 bases between. Germline CDR1 is SGHDN and CDR2 is FVKESK. The CDR3 totals 17 residues.

V is TRBV19 and J is TRBJ1-5; 10 bases map to TRBD1. J gave up 5 bases and V 1 base, and 2 bases lay outside the gene matches. This CDR3 contains 15 residues. CDR1 is LNHDA, CDR2 SQIVND, per germline (reference sequence). CDR3 nucleotides: TGTGCCAGTAGTATAGGGGGACAGGGGTATCAGCCCCAGCATTTT. Translation: CASSIGGQGYQPQHF.

The chain employs TRBV2 and TRBJ2-2; D remains ambiguous. Between the trimmed V and J ends, which lost 0 bases and 0 bases, there was a span of 8 bases. This CDR3 contains 16 residues. Looked up from germline, CDR1 is SNHLY and CDR2 is FYNNEI. The CDR3 spells CASSEAGAPNTGELFF. The CDR3 bases are TGTGCCAGCAGTGAAGCGGGTGCACCGAACACCGGGGAGCTGTTTTTT.

This chain links TRBV27 with TRBJ2-5, with D possibly matching TRBD1 (6 bases). The germline V gene encodes CDR1 MNHEY and CDR2 SMNVEV (reference sequence). V shed 4 bases and J shed 2 bases, with 20 bases lying between them. The CDR3 is made up of 17 amino acids. The CDR3 region has the DNA TGTGCCAGCAGTTCAATCCTGGACAGAACAAAACAAGAGACCCAGTACTTC. This codes for CASSSILDRTKQETQYF.

This clone was seen ten or more times. This sequence joins TRBV9 and TRBJ2-5, with 12 bases matching TRBD2. V lost 3 bases and J lost 4; bases outside the gene matches: 1. This CDR3 contains 14 residues. Germline CDR1 SGDLS, CDR2 YYNGEE. The CDR3 DNA sequence: TGTGCCAGCAGCGGGGGACTAGCGGGAGAGACCCAGTACTTC. As protein: CASSGGLAGETQYF.

In this sample, this clone turned up a few times. A far larger clone is off by one base, so a read error is likely. The rearrangement joins TRBV30 to TRBJ2-2; D ambiguous. In germline, CDR1 is GTSNPN, CDR2 SVGIG (reference sequence). V was cut by 3 bases and J by 2 bases, with 7 bases left in between. The CDR3 totals 13 residues. CDR3: CAWRVRNTGELFF. DNA for the CDR3: TGTGCCTGGAGGGTAAGAAACACCGGGGAGCTGTTTTTT.

The V and J genes are TRBV15 and TRBJ2-5, with 7 positions matching TRBD1. This CDR3 comprises 14 residues. Trimming cost V 5 bases and J 2 bases; bases outside gene matches: 5. Looked up from germline, CDR1 is LNHNV and CDR2 is YYDKDF (reference sequence). CDR3 residues: CATSPGQQQETQYF. The CDR3, as DNA: TGTGCCACCAGCCCGGGACAGCAACAAGAGACCCAGTACTTC.

The V gene is TRBV30, the J gene TRBJ2-7, with 8 bases fitting TRBD1. CDR3 length equals 13 residues. Germline assignment: CDR1 GTSNPN and CDR2 SVGIG (reference sequence). The trim removed 2 bases at V and 6 bases at J, leaving 6 bases unmatched. The CDR3 DNA is TGTGCCTGGAGTTCATTCGGACAGGGCGAGCAGTACTTC. This gives the protein CAWSSFGQGEQYF.